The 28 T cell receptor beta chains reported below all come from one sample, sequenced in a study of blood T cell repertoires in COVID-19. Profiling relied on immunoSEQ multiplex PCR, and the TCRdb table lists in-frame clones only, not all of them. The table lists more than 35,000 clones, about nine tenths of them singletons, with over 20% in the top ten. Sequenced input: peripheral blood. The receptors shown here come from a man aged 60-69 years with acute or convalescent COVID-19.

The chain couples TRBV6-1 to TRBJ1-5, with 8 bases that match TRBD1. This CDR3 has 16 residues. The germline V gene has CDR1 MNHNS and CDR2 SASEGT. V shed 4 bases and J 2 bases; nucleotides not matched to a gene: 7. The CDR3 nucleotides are TGTGCCAGCAGTGGCAGGGGGCGAAGGGGCAATCAGCCCCAGCATTTT. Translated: CASSGRGRRGNQPQHF.

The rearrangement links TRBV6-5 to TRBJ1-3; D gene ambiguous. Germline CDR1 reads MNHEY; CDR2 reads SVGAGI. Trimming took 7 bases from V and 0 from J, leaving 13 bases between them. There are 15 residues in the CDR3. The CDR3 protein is CASTNDGFSGNTIYF. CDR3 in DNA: TGTGCCAGCACCAACGACGGGTTCTCTGGAAACACCATATATTTT.

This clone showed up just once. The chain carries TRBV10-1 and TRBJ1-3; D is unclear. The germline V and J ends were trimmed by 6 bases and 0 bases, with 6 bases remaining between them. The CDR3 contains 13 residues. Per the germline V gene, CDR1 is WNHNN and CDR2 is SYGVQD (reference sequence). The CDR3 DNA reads TGCGCCAGCAGCCTTAGCTCTGGAAACACCATATATTTT. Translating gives CASSLSSGNTIYF.

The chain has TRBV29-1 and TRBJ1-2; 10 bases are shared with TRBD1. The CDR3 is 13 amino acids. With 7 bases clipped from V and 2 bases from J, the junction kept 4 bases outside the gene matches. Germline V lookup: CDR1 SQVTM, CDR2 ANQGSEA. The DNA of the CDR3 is TGCAGCGCGGGGACAGGGGTAAACTATGGCTACACCTTC. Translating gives CSAGTGVNYGYTF.

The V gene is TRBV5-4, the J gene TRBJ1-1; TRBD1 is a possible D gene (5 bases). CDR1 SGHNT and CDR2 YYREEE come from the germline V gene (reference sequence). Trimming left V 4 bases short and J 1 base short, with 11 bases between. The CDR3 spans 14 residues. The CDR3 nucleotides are TGTGCCAGCAGCCACTCGACAGCGAACACTGAAGCTTTCTTT. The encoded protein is CASSHSTANTEAFF.

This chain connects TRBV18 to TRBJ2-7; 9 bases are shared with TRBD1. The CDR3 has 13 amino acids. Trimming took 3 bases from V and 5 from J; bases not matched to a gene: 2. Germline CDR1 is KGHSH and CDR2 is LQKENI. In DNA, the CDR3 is TGTGCCAGCTCACCCCGACAGGGGGACGAGCAGTACTTC. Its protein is CASSPRQGDEQYF. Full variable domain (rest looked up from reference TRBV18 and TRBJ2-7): NAGVMQNPRHLVRRRGQEARLRCSPMKGHSHVYWYRQLPEEGLKFMVYLQKENIIDESGMPKERFSAEFPKEGPSILRIQQVVRGDSAAYFCASSPRQGDEQYFGPGTRLTVT.

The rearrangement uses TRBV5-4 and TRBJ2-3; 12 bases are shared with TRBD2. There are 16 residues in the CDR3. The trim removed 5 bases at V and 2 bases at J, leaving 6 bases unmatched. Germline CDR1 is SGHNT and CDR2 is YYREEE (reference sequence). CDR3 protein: CASRRRLAGDTDTQYF. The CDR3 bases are TGTGCCAGCAGGCGAAGACTAGCGGGAGACACAGATACGCAGTATTTT.

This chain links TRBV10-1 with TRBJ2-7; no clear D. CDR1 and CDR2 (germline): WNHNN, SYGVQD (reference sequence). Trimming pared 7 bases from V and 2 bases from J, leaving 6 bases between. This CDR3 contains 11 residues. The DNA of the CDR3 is TGCGCCAGCAACAAAACCTACGAGCAGTACGTC. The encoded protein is CASNKTYEQYV.

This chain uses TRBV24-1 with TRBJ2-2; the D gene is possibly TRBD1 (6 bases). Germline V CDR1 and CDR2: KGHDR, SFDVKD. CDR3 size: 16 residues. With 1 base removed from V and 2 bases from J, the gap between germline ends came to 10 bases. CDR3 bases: TGTGCCACCAGTGATTTTGGGACATATAACACCGGGGAGCTGTTTTTT. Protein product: CATSDFGTYNTGELFF.

CDR3 amino acids: CASSLAYLAGNTGELFF. Written as DNA, the CDR3 is TGTGCCAGTAGTCTCGCTTATCTAGCGGGGAACACCGGGGAGCTGTTTTTT. The chain combines TRBV19 with TRBJ2-2, with 8 bases that match TRBD2. CDR3 size: 17 residues. The trim removed 5 bases at V and 1 base at J, leaving 9 bases unmatched. From germline, CDR1 is LNHDA and CDR2 SQIVND (reference sequence).

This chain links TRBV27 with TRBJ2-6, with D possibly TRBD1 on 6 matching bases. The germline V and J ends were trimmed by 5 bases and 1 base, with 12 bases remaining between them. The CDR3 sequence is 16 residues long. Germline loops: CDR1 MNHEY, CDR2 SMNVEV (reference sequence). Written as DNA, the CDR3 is TGTGCCAGCAGTCGACGCGACAGGTCTGGGGCCAACGTCCTGACTTTC. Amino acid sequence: CASSRRDRSGANVLTF.

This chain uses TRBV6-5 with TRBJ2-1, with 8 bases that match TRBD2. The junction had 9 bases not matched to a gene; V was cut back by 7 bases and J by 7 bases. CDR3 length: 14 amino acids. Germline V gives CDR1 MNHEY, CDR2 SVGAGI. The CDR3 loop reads CASILLAVSNEQFF. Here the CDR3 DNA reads TGTGCCAGCATCTTACTAGCGGTCTCGAATGAGCAGTTCTTC.

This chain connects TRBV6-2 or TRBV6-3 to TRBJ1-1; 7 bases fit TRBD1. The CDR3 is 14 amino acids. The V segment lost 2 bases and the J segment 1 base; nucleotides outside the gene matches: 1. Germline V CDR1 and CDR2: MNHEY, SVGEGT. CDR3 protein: CASSYTGANTEAFF. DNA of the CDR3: TGTGCCAGCAGTTACACAGGGGCGAACACTGAAGCTTTCTTT.

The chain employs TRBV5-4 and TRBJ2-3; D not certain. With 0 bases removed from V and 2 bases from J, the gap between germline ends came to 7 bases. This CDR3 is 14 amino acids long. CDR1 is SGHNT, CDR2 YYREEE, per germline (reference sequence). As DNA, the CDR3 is TGTGCCAGCAGCTTGGTGTCTACCACAGATACGCAGTATTTT. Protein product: CASSLVSTTDTQYF.

CDR3 loop: CASSFDRAQPQHF. DNA of the CDR3: TGTGCCAGCAGCTTCGACAGGGCTCAGCCCCAGCATTTT. The chain couples TRBV7-2 to TRBJ1-5, with 7 bases fitting TRBD1. The germline gives CDR1 SGHTA, CDR2 FQGNSA. The V segment lost 3 bases and the J segment 6 bases; nucleotides outside the gene matches: 2. The CDR3 runs 13 residues.

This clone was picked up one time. The CDR3 spells CASSRAGLDTQYF. The CDR3 bases are TGCGCCAGCAGTAGGGCAGGGTTGGATACGCAGTATTTT. V is TRBV23-1 and J is TRBJ2-3, with D perhaps matching TRBD1 (5 bases). TRBV23-1 counts as an open reading frame of uncertain function. The V and J ends lost 5 bases and 6 bases respectively, with 12 bases between them. This CDR3 is 13 amino acids long.

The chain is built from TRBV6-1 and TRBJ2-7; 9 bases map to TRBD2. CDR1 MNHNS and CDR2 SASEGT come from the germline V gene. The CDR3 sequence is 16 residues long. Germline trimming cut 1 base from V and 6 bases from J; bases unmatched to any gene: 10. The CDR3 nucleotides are TGTGCCAGCAGTGAAGTGCTAGCGGGGCGGCAGATCGAGCAGTACTTC. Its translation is CASSEVLAGRQIEQYF.

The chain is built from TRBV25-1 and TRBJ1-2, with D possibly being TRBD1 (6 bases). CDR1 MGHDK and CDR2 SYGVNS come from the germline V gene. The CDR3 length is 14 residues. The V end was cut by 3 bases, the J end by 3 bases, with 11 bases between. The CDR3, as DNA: TGTGCCAGCAGTGATAGGCCAGGGGACTATGGCTACACCTTC. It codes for CASSDRPGDYGYTF.

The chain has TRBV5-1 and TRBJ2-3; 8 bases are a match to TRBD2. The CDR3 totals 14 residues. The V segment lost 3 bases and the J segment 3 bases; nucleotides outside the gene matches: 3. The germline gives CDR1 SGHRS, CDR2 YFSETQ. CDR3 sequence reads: CASSSTGGTDTQYF. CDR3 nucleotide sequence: TGCGCCAGCAGCTCCACGGGAGGGACAGATACGCAGTATTTT.

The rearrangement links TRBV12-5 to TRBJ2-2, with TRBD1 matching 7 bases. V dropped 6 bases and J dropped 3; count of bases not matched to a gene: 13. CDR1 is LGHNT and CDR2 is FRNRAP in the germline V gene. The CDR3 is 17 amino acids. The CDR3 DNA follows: TGTGCTAGTGGACCGGGACAGACAACCTTCGACACCGGGGAGCTGTTTTTT. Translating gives CASGPGQTTFDTGELFF.

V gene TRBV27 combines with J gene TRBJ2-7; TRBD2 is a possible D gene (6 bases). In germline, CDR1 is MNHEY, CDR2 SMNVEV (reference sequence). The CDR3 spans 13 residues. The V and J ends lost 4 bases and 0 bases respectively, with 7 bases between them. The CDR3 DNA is TGTGCCAGCAGTTACGGGGGCTCCTACGAGCAGTACTTC. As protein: CASSYGGSYEQYF.

The CDR3 spells CASNVGGNQPQHF. The CDR3 nucleotides are TGTGCCAGCAACGTAGGGGGCAATCAGCCCCAGCATTTT. The rearrangement joins TRBV7-8 to TRBJ1-5; D might be TRBD1 (5 bases). This CDR3 has 13 residues. Germline V lookup: CDR1 SGHVS, CDR2 FQNEAQ. Trimming removed 7 bases at V and 2 bases at J, with 9 bases between.

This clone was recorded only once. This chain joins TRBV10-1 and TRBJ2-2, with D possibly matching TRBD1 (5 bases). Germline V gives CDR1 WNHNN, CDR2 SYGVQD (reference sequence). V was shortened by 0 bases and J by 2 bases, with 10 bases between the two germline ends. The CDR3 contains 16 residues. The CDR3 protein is CASSESYQGNTGELFF. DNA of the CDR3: TGCGCCAGCAGTGAGTCCTACCAGGGCAACACCGGGGAGCTGTTTTTT.

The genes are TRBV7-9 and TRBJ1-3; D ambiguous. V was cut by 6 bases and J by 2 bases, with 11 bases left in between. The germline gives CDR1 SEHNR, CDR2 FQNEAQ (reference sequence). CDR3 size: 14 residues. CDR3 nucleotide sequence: TGTGCCAGCAGAACAGACGGGGCTGGAAACACCATATATTTT. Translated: CASRTDGAGNTIYF.

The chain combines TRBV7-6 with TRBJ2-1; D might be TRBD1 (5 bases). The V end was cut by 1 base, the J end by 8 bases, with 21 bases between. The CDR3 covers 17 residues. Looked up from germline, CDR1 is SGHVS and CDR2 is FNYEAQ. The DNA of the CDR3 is TGTGCCAGCAGCTTAGTATGGGGCCAGGCAATTCCACATGAGCAGTTCTTC. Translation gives CASSLVWGQAIPHEQFF. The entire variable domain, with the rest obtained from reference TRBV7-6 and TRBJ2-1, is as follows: GAGVSQSPRYKVTKRGQDVALRCDPISGHVSLYWYRQALGQGPEFLTYFNYEAQQDKSGLPNDRFSAERPEGSISTLTIQRTEQRDSAMYRCASSLVWGQAIPHEQFFGPGTRLTVL.

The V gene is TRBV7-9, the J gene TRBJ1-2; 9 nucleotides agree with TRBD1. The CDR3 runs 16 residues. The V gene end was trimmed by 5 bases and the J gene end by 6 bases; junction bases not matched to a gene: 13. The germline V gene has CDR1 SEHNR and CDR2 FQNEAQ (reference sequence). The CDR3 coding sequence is TGTGCCAGCAGCCCCGGGACAGGGAATTCGGGGAATGGCTACACCTTC. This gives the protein CASSPGTGNSGNGYTF.

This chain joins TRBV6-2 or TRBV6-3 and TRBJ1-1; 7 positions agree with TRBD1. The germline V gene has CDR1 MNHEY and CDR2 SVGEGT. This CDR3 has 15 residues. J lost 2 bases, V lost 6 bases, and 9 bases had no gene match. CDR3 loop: CASSPRGAGNTEAFF. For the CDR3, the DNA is TGTGCCAGCAGCCCCAGGGGGGCCGGAAACACTGAAGCTTTCTTT.

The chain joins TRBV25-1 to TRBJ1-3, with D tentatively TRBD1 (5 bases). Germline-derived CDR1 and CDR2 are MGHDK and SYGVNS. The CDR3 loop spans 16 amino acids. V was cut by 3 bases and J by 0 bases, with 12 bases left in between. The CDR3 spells CASSERQGSSGNTIYF. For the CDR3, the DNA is TGTGCCAGCAGTGAGCGTCAGGGTAGCTCTGGAAACACCATATATTTT.